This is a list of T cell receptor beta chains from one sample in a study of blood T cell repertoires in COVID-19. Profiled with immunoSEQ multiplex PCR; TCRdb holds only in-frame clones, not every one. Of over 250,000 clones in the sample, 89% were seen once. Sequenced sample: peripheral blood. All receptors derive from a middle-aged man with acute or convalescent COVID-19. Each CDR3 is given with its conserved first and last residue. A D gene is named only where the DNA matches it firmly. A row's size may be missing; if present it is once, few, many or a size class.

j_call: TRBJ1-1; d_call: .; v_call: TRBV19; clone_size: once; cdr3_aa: CASSITRFEQGNTEAFF; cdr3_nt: TGTGCCAGTAGTATTACTAGGTTCGAACAGGGAAACACTGAAGCTTTCTTT
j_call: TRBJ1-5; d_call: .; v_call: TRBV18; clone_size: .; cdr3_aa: CASSPQLWSMAQPQHF; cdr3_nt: TGTGCCAGCTCACCTCAGCTTTGGAGTATGGCTCAGCCCCAGCATTTT
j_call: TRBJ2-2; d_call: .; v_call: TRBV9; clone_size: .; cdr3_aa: CASSAINTGELFF; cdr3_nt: TGTGCCAGCAGCGCAATTAACACCGGGGAGCTGTTTTTT
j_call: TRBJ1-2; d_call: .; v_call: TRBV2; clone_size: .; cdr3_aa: CASSGQNYGYTF; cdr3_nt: TGTGCCAGCAGCGGACAGAACTATGGCTACACCTTC
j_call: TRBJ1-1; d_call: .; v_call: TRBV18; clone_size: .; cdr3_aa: CASSPPGDTEAFF; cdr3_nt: TGTGCCAGCTCTCCTCCGGGAGACACTGAAGCTTTCTTT
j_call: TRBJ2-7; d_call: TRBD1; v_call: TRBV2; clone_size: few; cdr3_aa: CASSSTGQGAGEQYF; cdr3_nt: TGTGCCAGCAGTTCAACGGGACAGGGGGCGGGCGAGCAGTACTTC
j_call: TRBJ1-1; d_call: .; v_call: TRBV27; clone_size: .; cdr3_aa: CASSLSRQNTEAFF; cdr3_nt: TGTGCCAGCAGTTTATCCCGACAGAACACTGAAGCTTTCTTT
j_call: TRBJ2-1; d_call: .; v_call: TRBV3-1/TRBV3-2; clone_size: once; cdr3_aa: CASSRGGNEQFF; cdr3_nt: TGTGCCAGCAGCCGAGGGGGTAATGAGCAGTTCTTC
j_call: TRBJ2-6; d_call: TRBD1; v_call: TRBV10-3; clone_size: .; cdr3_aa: CASNRGSGANVLTF; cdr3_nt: TGTGCCTCTAACAGGGGATCTGGGGCCAACGTCCTGACTTTC
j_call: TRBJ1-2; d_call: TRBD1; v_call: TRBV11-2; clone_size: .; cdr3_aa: CASSPQGDYGYTF; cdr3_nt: TGTGCCAGCAGCCCCCAGGGGGACTATGGCTACACCTTC
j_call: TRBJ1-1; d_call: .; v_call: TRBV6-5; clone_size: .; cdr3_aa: CASSLYGAAFF; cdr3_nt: TGTGCCAGCAGCCTTTATGGGGCGGCTTTCTTT
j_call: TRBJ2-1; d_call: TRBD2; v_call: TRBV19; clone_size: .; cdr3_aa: CASSRGDEQFF; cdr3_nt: TGTGCCAGTAGTCGGGGGGATGAGCAGTTCTTC
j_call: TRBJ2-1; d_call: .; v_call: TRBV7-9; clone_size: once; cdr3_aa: CASSFQQGTQFF; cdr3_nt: TGTGCCAGCAGCTTTCAACAGGGGACTCAGTTCTTC
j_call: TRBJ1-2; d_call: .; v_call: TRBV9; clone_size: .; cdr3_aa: CASSVAPDSPHGYTF; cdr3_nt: TGTGCCAGCAGCGTAGCTCCCGACAGCCCCCATGGCTACACCTTC
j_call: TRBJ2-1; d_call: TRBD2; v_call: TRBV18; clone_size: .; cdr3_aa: CASSPVGSGYNEQFF; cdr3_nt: TGTGCCAGCTCACCAGTGGGTAGCGGGTACAATGAGCAGTTCTTC
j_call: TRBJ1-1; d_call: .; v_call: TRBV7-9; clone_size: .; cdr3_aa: CASSFGQLNTEAFF; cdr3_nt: TGTGCCAGCAGCTTCGGACAATTGAACACTGAAGCTTTCTTT
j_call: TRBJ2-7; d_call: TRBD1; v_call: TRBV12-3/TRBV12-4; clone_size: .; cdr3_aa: CATNRGDYEQYF; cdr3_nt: TGTGCCACAAACAGGGGGGACTACGAGCAGTACTTC